What follows are 11 T cell receptor beta chains derived from one specimen sequenced in a study of T-cell reconstitution after alpha-beta-depleted transplantation in children. Unique molecular identifiers were built into the TCRbeta library. TCRdb reanalysed the PCR reads using MiXCR and keeps one entry per CDR3 protein. This sample carries some 290,000 distinct CDR3 sequences, approximately 9.6% of them seen once, and the ten largest clones take roughly 9.1%. Sequenced here: PBMCs from the stem cell graft donor, sampled from the stem cell graft. The origin of the receptors is a human donor who donated a stem cell graft to a child with SCID.

There are a few counts of this clonotype. The CDR3 bases are TGTGCCAGTCGGGTGGGGCTCTCTGGGGCCAACGTCCTGACTTTC. This codes for CASRVGLSGANVLTF. The chain recombines TRBV2 with TRBJ2-6, with a weak D call TRBD1 (5 bases). The CDR3 totals 15 residues. Germline CDR1 is SNHLY and CDR2 is FYNNEI. Trimming took off 9 bases at V and 0 bases at J, with 12 bases between the two ends. The variable domain in full, completed from reference TRBV2 and TRBJ2-6, reads EPEVTQTPSHQVTQMGQEVILRCVPISNHLYFYWYRQILGQKVEFLVSFYNNEISEKSEIFDDQFSVERPDGSNFTLKIRSTKLEDSAMYFCASRVGLSGANVLTFGAGSRLTVL.

Worth noting for this clonotype: This could be a read error, since a much larger clone is one nucleotide away. This sequence joins TRBV20-1 and TRBJ2-5; 7 nucleotides agree with TRBD2. The CDR3 is 15 residues long. The ends lost 3 bases at V and 4 bases at J; junction bases unmatched: 11. The germline V gene has CDR1 DFQATT and CDR2 SNEGSKA (reference sequence). CDR3 in amino acids: CSARVLDGGGETQYF. CDR3 DNA: TGCAGTGCTAGGGTCTTGGACGGCGGGGGAGAGACCCAGTACTTC.

This clonotype occurred many times. The CDR3 bases are TGTGCCAGCAGCCGTGAAGCAATAGGCTACAATGAGCAGTTCTTC. It specifies CASSREAIGYNEQFF. The chain is built from TRBV3-1 and TRBJ2-1; D remains ambiguous. The CDR3 spans 15 residues. The V end was cut by 4 bases, the J end by 3 bases, with 13 bases between. CDR1 LGHDT and CDR2 YNNKEL come from the germline V gene (reference sequence).

About this clonotype itself: The junction does not match germline at one end; this may be a read error. The chain links TRBV4-1 to TRBJ2-2; 10 bases are shared with TRBD2. The CDR3 extends over 17 amino acids. Per germline, CDR1 MGHRA and CDR2 YSYEKL. CDR3 nucleotides: TGCGCCAGCACCCAAGTGGAACCAGCGGGGGGGCTTGGGGAGCTGTTTTTT. Translation gives CASTQVEPAGGLGELFF.

The CDR3 bases are TGCGCCAGCAGCTTGGCCGGGATGTCTAGTCAGCCCCAGCATTTT. Protein sequence: CASSLAGMSSQPQHF. The rearrangement uses TRBV5-1 and TRBJ1-5; no clear D gene. V dropped 0 bases and J dropped 6 bases, with 13 bases sitting between them. CDR1 and CDR2 (germline): SGHRS, YFSETQ. CDR3 length equals 15 residues.

This chain uses TRBV29-1 with TRBJ2-1; tentative D call: TRBD1 (6 bases). Trimming left V 4 bases short and J 8 bases short, with 12 bases between. Looked up from germline, CDR1 is SQVTM and CDR2 is ANQGSEA. This CDR3 contains 12 residues. The CDR3 loop reads CSVVCGGYEQFF. DNA for the CDR3: TGCAGCGTTGTTTGTGGGGGCTATGAGCAGTTCTTC.

This chain links TRBV2 with TRBJ1-1, with 9 bases matching TRBD1. J was trimmed by 8 bases and V by 6 bases; bases with no gene match: 7. The germline CDR1 and CDR2 sequences are SNHLY and FYNNEI. This CDR3 is 13 amino acids long. The CDR3 DNA follows: TGTGCCAGCAGGGGACAGGGAGTGACCGAAGCTTTCTTT. Translation: CASRGQGVTEAFF.

The sample holds a few counts of this clonotype. The chain uses TRBV13 and TRBJ2-7; a weak D match, TRBD1 (6 bases). V was pared by 4 bases and J by 4 bases, with 17 bases between. The CDR3 extends over 15 amino acids. CDR1 is PRHDT and CDR2 is FYEKMQ in the germline V gene (reference sequence). CDR3 loop: CASSSSGTRIYEQYF. In DNA form, the CDR3 reads TGTGCCAGCAGCTCATCCGGGACAAGGATATACGAGCAGTACTTC. The variable domain in full, with the rest retrieved from reference TRBV13 and TRBJ2-7, is AAGVIQSPRHLIKEKRETATLKCYPIPRHDTVYWYQQGPGQDPQFLISFYEKMQSDKGSIPDRFSAQQFSDYHSELNMSSLELGDSALYFCASSSSGTRIYEQYFGPGTRLTVT.

In this sample, this clonotype turned up many times. This sequence joins TRBV18 and TRBJ1-3; no clear D. Germline loops: CDR1 KGHSH, CDR2 LQKENI. This CDR3 region has 14 residues. V was cut by 2 bases and J by 0 bases, with 5 bases left in between. The CDR3 protein is CASSPGSSGNTIYF. CDR3 DNA: TGTGCCAGCTCACCAGGCAGCTCTGGAAACACCATATATTTT.

This clonotype was counted at least ten times. The DNA for the CDR3 is TGTGCCAGCAGCTTAGCGGGGGCCATCACAGATACGCAGTATTTT. Translation: CASSLAGAITDTQYF. The chain combines TRBV7-8 with TRBJ2-3; perhaps TRBD1 as D (6 bases). V lost 0 bases, J lost 2 bases, and 9 bases lay in between. Germline V gene data show CDR1 as SGHVS and CDR2 as FQNEAQ. CDR3 length equals 15 residues. Full variable domain (missing parts from reference TRBV7-8 and TRBJ2-3): GAGVSQSPRYKVAKRGQDVALRCDPISGHVSLFWYQQALGQGPEFLTYFQNEAQLDKSGLPSDRFFAERPEGSVSTLKIQRTQQEDSAVYLCASSLAGAITDTQYFGPGTRLTVL.

This clonotype was detected a few times. The chain links TRBV6-6 to TRBJ2-7; D gene ambiguous. Germline V CDR1 and CDR2: MNHNY, SVGAGI (reference sequence). The CDR3 sequence is 13 residues long. The V gene lost 0 bases and the J gene lost 6 bases, with 9 bases spanning the gap. The CDR3, as DNA: TGTGCCAGCAGTTACTCCCAGGTTCCCGAGCAGTACTTC. Encoded protein: CASSYSQVPEQYF.